Given below is one T cell receptor beta chain in context. Its antigen is currently unknown. In the PCR, 60 Vbeta and 13 Jbeta primers were used. Data came from immunoSEQ multiplex PCR; TCRdb stores just in-frame clones and leaves some out. The sample yields about 200,000 clones, approximately 80% seen once. This sample is part of a study of cytomegalovirus exposure and HLA in healthy donors. Overall study results and limits: The authors listed over 150 TCR beta chains as cytomegalovirus-associated.

Trimming cost V 2 bases and J 0 bases, with 8 bases left between them. Per germline, CDR1 SGHDT and CDR2 YYEEEE. The CDR3 length is 14 residues. This sequence originates from a man aged 45-60 years in good health and CMV-seronegative. J is TRBJ1-1 and V is TRBV5-6; the D is unclear. Sequencing used PBMCs. CDR3 DNA: TGTGCCAGCAGCTTTCCCCAGATGAACACTGAAGCTTTCTTT. Its protein is CASSFPQMNTEAFF.